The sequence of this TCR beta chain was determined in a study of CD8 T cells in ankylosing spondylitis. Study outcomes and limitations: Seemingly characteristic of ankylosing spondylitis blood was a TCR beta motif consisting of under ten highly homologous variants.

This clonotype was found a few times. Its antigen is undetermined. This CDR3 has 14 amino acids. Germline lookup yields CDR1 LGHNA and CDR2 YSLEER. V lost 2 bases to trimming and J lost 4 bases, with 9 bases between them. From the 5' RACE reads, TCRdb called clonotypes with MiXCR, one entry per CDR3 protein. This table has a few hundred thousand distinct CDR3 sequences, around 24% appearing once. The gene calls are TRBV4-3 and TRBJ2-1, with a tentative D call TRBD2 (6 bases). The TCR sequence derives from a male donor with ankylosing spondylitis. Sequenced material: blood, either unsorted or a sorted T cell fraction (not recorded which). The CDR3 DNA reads TGCGCCAGCAGCCAAACCGGGACTTACAATGAGCAGTTCTTC. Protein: CASSQTGTYNEQFF.